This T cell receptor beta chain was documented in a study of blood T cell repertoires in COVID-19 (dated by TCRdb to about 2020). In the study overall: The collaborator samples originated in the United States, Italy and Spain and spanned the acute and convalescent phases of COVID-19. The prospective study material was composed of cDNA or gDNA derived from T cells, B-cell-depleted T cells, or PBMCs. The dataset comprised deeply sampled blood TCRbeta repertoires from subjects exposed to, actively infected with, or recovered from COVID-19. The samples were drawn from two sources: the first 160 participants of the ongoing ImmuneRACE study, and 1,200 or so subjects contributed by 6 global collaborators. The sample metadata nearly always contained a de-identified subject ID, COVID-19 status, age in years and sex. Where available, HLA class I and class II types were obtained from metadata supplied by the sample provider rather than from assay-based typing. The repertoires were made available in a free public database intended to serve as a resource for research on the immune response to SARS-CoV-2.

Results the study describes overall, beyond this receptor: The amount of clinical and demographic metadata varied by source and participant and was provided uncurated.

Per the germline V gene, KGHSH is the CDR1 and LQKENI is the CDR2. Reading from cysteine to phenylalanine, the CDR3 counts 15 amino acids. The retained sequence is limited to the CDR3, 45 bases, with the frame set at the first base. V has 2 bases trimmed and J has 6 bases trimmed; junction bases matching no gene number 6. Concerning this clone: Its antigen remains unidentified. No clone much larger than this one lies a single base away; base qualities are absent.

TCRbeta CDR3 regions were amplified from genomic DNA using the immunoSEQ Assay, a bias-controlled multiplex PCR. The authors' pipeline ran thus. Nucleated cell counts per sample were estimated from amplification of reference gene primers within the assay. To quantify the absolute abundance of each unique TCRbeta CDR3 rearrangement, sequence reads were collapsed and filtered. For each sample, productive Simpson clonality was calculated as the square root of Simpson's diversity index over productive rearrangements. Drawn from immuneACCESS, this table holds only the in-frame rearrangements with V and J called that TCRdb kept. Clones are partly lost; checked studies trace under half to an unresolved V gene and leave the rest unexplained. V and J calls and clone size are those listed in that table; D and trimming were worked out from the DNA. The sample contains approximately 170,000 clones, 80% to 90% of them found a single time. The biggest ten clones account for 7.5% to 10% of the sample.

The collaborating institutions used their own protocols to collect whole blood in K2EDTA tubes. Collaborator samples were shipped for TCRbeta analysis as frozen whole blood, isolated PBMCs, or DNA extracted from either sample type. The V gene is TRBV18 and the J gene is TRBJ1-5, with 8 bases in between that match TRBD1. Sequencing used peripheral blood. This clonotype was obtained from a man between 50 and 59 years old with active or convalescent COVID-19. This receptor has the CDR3 CASSPAGGFSQPQHF. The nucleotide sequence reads TGTGCCAGCTCACCAGCAGGGGGCTTTTCTCAGCCCCAGCATTTT.